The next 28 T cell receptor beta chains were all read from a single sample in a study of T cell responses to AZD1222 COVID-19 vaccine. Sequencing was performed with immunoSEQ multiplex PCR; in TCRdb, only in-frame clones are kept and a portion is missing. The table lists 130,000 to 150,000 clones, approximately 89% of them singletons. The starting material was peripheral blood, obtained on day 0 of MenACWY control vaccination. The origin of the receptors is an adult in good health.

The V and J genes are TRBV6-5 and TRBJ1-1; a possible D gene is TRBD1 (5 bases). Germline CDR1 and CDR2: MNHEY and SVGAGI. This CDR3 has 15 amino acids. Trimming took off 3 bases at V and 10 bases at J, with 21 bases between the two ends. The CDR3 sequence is CASSYVSGPTSGAFF. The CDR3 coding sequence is TGTGCCAGCAGTTATGTATCGGGACCGACGTCGGGAGCTTTCTTT.

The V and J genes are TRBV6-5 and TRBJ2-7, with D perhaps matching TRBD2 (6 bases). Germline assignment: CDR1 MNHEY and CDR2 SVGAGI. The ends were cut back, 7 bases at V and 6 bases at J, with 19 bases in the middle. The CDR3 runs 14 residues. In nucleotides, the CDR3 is TGTGCCAGCATCCCCCAACTAGCTTCCGGCGAGCAGTACTTC. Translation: CASIPQLASGEQYF.

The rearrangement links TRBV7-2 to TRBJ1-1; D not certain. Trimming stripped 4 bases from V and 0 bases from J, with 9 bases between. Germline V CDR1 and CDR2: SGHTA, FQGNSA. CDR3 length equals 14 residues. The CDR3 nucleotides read TGTGCCAGCAGCTCAGGACGGATGAACACTGAAGCTTTCTTT. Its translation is CASSSGRMNTEAFF.

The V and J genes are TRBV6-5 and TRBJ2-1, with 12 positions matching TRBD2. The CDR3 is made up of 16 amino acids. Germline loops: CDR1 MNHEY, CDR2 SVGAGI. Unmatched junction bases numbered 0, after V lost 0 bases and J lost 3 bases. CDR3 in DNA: TGTGCCAGCAGTTACTCGGGACTAGCGGGCTACAATGAGCAGTTCTTC. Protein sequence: CASSYSGLAGYNEQFF.

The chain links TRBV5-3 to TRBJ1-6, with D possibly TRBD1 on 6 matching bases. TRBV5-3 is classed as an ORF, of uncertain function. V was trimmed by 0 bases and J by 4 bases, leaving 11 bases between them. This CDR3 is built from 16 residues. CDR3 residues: CARSLVRQEYNSPLHF. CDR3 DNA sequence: TGTGCCAGAAGCTTGGTCAGACAGGAGTATAATTCACCCCTCCACTTT.

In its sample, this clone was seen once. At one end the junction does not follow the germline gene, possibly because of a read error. CDR3 DNA sequence: TGTGCCAGCAGTTTAAAAGGTTTTTGGGCCTCCAGATTC. Its protein product is CASSLKGFWASRF. The V gene is TRBV28, the J gene TRBJ2-7; no clear D. The CDR3 extends over 13 amino acids. The germline CDR1 and CDR2 sequences are MDHEN and SYDVKM.

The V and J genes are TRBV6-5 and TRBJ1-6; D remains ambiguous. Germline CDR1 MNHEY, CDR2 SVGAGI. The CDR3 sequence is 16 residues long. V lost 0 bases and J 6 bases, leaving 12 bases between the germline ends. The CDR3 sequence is CASSYSRSQSNSPLHF. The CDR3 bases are TGTGCCAGCAGTTACTCCCGGAGTCAGAGTAATTCACCCCTCCACTTT.

The CDR3 DNA reads TGTGCCAGCAGCCAAGAAGCCCCGCCTAGCGGGAGGGCCTCCGGGGAGCTGTTTTTT. Amino acid sequence: CASSQEAPPSGRASGELFF. The rearrangement uses TRBV3-1 (or the pseudogene TRBV3-2) and TRBJ2-2; 12 nucleotides align to TRBD2. V was pared by 0 bases and J by 6 bases, with 11 bases of the junction left unmatched. The CDR3 spans 19 residues. Per germline, CDR1 LGHDT and CDR2 YNNKEL (reference sequence).

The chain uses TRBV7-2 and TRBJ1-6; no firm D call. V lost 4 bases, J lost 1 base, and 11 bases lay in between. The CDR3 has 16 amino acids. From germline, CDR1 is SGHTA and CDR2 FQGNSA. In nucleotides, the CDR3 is TGTGCCAGCAGCTCAGGCGGGCAATCCTATAATTCACCCCTCCACTTT. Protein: CASSSGGQSYNSPLHF.

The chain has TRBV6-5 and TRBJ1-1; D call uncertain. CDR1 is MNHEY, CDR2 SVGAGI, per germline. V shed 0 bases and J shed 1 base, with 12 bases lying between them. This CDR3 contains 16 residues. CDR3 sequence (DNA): TGTGCCAGCAGTTACTCGATCACTGTCGGGAACACTGAAGCTTTCTTT. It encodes CASSYSITVGNTEAFF.

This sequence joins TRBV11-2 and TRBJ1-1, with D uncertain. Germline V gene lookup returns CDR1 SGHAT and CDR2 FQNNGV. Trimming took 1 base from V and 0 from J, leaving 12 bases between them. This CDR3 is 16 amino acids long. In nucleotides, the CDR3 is TGTGCCAGCAGCTTAGGCCGACCATTTATGAACACTGAAGCTTTCTTT. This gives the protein CASSLGRPFMNTEAFF.

CDR3 coding DNA: TGTGCCAGCAGCCCTCCGTCGCGGGAGGCCACCTACGAGCAGTACTTC. Translating it yields CASSPPSREATYEQYF. The chain recombines TRBV11-2 with TRBJ2-7, with 8 bases that match TRBD2. The germline gives CDR1 SGHAT, CDR2 FQNNGV. Trimming removed 5 bases from V and 2 bases from J; junction bases left unmatched: 11. This CDR3 has 16 amino acids.

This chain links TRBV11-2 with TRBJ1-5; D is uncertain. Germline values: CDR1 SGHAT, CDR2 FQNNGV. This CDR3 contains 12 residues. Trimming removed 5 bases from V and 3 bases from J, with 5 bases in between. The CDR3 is CASSPTNQPQHF. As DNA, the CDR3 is TGTGCCAGCAGCCCAACCAATCAGCCCCAGCATTTT. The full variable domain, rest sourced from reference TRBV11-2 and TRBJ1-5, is EAGVAQSPRYKIIEKRQSVAFWCNPISGHATLYWYQQILGQGPKLLIQFQNNGVVDDSQLPKDRFSAERLKGVDSTLKIQPAKLEDSAVYLCASSPTNQPQHFGDGTRLSIL.

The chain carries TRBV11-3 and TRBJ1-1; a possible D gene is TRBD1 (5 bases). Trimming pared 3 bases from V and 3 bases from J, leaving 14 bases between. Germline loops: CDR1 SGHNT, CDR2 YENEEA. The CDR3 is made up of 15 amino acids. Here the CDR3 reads CASSLGEGWDTEAFF. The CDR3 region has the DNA TGTGCCAGCAGCTTGGGAGAGGGGTGGGACACTGAAGCTTTCTTT. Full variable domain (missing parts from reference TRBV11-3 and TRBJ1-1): EAGVVQSPRYKIIEKKQPVAFWCNPISGHNTLYWYLQNLGQGPELLIRYENEEAVDDSQLPKDRFSAERLKGVDSTLKIQPAELGDSAVYLCASSLGEGWDTEAFFGQGTRLTVV.

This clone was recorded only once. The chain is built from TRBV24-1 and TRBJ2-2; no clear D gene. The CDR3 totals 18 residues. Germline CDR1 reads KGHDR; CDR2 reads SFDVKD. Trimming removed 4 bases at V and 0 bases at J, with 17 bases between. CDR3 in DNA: TGTGCCACCAGTGACCCGACACGCCCCTCCTCGAACACCGGGGAGCTGTTTTTT. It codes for CATSDPTRPSSNTGELFF.

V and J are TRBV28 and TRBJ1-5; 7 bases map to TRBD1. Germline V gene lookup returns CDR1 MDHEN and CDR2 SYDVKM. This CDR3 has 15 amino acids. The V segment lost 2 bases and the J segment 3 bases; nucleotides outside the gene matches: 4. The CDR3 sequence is CASSLQTGDNQPQHF. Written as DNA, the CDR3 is TGTGCCAGCAGTTTACAAACAGGGGACAATCAGCCCCAGCATTTT.

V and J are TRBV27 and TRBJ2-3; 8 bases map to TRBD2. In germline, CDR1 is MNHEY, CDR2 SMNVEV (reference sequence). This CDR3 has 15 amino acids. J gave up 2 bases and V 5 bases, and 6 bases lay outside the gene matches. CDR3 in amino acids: CASSPRLAITDTQYF. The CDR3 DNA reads TGTGCCAGCAGTCCGAGACTAGCGATCACAGATACGCAGTATTTT.

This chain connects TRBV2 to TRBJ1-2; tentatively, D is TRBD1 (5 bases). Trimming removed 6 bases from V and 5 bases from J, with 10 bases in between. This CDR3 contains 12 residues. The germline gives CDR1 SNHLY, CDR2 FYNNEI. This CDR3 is CASRGRRYGYTF. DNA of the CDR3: TGTGCCAGCAGGGGGCGAAGGTATGGCTACACCTTC.

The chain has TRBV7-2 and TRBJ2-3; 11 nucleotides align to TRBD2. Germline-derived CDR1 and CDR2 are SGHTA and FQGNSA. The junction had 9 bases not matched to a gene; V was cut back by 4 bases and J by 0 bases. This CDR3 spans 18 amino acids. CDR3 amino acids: CASSSPTTSGDSTDTQYF. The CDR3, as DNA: TGTGCCAGCAGCTCGCCCACGACTAGCGGGGATAGCACAGATACGCAGTATTTT.

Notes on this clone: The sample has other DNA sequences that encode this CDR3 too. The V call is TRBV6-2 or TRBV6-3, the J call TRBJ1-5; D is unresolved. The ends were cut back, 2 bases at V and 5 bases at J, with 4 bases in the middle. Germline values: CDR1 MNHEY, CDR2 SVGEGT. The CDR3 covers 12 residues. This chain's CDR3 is CASSYRDQPQHF. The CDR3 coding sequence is TGTGCCAGCAGTTACAGGGATCAGCCCCAGCATTTT.

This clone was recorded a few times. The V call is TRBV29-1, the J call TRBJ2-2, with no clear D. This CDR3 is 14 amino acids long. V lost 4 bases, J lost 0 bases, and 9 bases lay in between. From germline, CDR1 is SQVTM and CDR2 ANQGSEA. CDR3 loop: CSVGRFANTGELFF. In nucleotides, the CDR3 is TGCAGCGTTGGACGGTTCGCGAACACCGGGGAGCTGTTTTTT.

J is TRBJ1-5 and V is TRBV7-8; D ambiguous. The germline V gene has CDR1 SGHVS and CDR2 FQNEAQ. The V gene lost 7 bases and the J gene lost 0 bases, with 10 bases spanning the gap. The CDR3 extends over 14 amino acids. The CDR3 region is CASTDFNSNQPQHF. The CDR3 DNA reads TGTGCCAGCACCGACTTTAATAGCAATCAGCCCCAGCATTTT.

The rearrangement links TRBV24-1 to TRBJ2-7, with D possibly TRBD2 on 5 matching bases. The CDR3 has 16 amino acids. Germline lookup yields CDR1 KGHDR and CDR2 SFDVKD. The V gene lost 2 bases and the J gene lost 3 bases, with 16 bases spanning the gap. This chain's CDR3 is CATSDSQPREGYEQYF. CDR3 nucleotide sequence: TGTGCCACCAGTGATTCGCAACCGCGAGAGGGCTACGAGCAGTACTTC.

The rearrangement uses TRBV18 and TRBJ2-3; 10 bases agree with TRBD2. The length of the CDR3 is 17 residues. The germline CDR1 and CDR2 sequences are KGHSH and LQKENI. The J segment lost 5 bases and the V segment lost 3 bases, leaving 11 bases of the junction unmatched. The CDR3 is CASSPVPPGLALDTQYF. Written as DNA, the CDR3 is TGTGCCAGCTCACCGGTACCGCCGGGACTAGCGCTAGATACGCAGTATTTT.

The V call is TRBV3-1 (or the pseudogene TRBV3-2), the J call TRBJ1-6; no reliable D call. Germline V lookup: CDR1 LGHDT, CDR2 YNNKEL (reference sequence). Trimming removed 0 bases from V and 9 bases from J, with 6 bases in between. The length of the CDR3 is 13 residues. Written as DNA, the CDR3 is TGTGCCAGCAGCCAAGATCGGGGTTCACCCCTCCACTTT. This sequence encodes CASSQDRGSPLHF.

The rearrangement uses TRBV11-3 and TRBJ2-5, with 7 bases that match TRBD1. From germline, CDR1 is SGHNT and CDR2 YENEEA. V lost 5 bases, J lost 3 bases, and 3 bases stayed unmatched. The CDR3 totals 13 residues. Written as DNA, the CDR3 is TGTGCCAGCAGCCGAACAGGGGAAGAGACCCAGTACTTC. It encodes CASSRTGEETQYF.

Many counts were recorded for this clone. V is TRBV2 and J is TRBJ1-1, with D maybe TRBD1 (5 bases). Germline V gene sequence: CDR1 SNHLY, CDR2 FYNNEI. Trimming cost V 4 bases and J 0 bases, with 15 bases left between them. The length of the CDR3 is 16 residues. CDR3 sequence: CASSVGALSMNTEAFF. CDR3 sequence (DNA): TGTGCCAGCAGTGTAGGGGCACTGTCTATGAACACTGAAGCTTTCTTT.

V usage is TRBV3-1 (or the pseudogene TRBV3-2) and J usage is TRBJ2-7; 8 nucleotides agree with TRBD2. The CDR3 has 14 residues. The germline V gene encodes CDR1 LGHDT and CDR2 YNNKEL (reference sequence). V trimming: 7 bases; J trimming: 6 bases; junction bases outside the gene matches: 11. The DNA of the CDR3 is TGTGCCAGCATCGGACGAGCGGGAGCAGGCGAGCAGTACTTC. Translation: CASIGRAGAGEQYF.